In its sample, the clone carrying this T cell receptor (beta chain) was seen a few times. Its antigen remains unidentified. The sample originates from a study of cytomegalovirus exposure and HLA in healthy donors. Study-wide results and caveats: Several of the most significant clusters were apparently associated with common viral pathogens in a later analysis. The presence/absence work took it that sequencing depth was about the same across donors.

Primers: 60 Vbeta forward and 13 Jbeta reverse. TCRdb keeps only in-frame clones here, not all; method: immunoSEQ multiplex PCR. Of 95,000 to 150,000 clones in the sample, about 62% were seen once. Germline V gene lookup returns CDR1 MNHEY and CDR2 SVGAGI. The germline V and J ends were trimmed by 2 bases and 1 base, with 8 bases remaining between them. The CDR3 covers 14 residues. Sequencing was done on a sample of PBMCs. The TCR sequence derives from a woman between 40 and 55 years old in good health and CMV-seropositive. V and J are TRBV6-5 and TRBJ1-1, with D uncertain. The DNA for the CDR3 is TGTGCCAGCAGTTACGGTCCAGGGAACACTGAAGCTTTCTTT. Translated: CASSYGPGNTEAFF.